Described below is a single T cell receptor (beta chain) sequence and its context. The target antigen is unknown. Each CDR3 protein is one row after TCRdb ran MiXCR on the reads. Here the sample spans approximately 730,000 distinct CDR3 sequences, around 29% being singletons. The source of the sample is a study of T cell repertoires in cytomegalovirus infection. Overall study context: CMV epitopes, recently identified HLA-C-restricted and well-studied HLA-B-restricted, were used. CMV infection and matching HLA type were both indicated by public TCR beta signatures.

Study-level findings and limits: Within the response measured ex vivo, HLA-C-restricted CMV-specific TCR beta clonotypes were dominant.

This clonotype was obtained from a human donor in good health (CMV status not recorded). Some clones in this sample may be carry-over from other donors' samples. The sequences come from cultured CD8+ T cells from PBMCs, collected from culture after CMV antigen stimulation.

The CDR3 DNA reads TGTGCCAGCAGTTCTTTCGGTTATTGGGAGCAGTACGTC. Protein sequence: CASSSFGYWEQYV. The rearrangement uses TRBV6-2 or TRBV6-3 and TRBJ2-7, with D unresolved. This CDR3 contains 13 residues. The germline V and J ends were trimmed by 4 bases and 7 bases, with 14 bases remaining between them. Germline lookup yields CDR1 MNHEY and CDR2 SVGEGT.